These T cell receptor beta chains were read from a single sample in a study of cytomegalovirus exposure and HLA in healthy donors. Clones were sequenced by immunoSEQ multiplex PCR, and TCRdb holds only the in-frame ones, with some missing. The data hold 130,000 to 150,000 clones, with roughly 80% observed a single time. Input material: PBMCs. Source of these receptors: a man aged 35 to 55 in good health and CMV-seropositive. CDR3s include the opening cysteine and the closing phenylalanine or tryptophan. A D gene is named only where the DNA matches it firmly. Clone size is stated in some rows and not others, as once, few, many or a class when expanded.

length,V,J,size,D,DNA,CDR3
15,TRBV2,TRBJ1-5,-,TRBD1,TGTGCCAGCAGGAGGGGGCAGGGGGCTAATCAGCCCCAGCATTTT,CASRRGQGANQPQHF
15,TRBV7-9,TRBJ1-2,once,-,TGTGCCAGCAGAAGCGGGGCTCCGGGGCCCTATGGCTACACCTTC,CASRSGAPGPYGYTF
14,TRBV29-1,TRBJ1-1,-,-,TGCAGCGCCCGGTGGAGGGGTATGAACACTGAAGCTTTCTTT,CSARWRGMNTEAFF
15,TRBV5-1,TRBJ2-7,-,-,TGCGCCAGCAGCTTGGCCGCAAGGGGAGGCTACGAGCAGTACTTC,CASSLAARGGYEQYF
14,TRBV7-3,TRBJ2-7,few,TRBD1,TGTGCCAGCAGCCCCACAGGGGTCGGGTACGAGCAGTACTTC,CASSPTGVGYEQYF
13,TRBV2,TRBJ2-7,-,TRBD1,TGTGCCAACACACACAGGGACAGGAACGAGCAGTACTTC,CANTHRDRNEQYF
14,TRBV5-1,TRBJ1-3,once,-,TGCGCCAGCAGCTTTGGTAGCTCTGGAAACACCATATATTTT,CASSFGSSGNTIYF
13,TRBV7-9,TRBJ1-2,once,TRBD1,TGTGCCAGCAGCTCGGACAGGTCCTATGGCTACACCTTC,CASSSDRSYGYTF
13,TRBV30,TRBJ2-1,few,-,TGTGCCTGGTGCCCGGGCTCCGGGGGTGAGCAGTTCTTC,CAWCPGSGGEQFF
15,TRBV30,TRBJ1-1,-,-,TGTGCCTGGATGGTTCCCCCGGGGGGGAACACTGAAGCTTTCTTT,CAWMVPPGGNTEAFF
13,TRBV5-1,TRBJ2-7,few,-,TGCGCCAGCAGCTCCGGACAGACCTACGAGCAGTACTTC,CASSSGQTYEQYF
17,TRBV9,TRBJ1-6,-,-,TGTGCCAGCAGCGTAGCAGGGCCTGGGACCTATAATTCACCCCTCCACTTT,CASSVAGPGTYNSPLHF
16,TRBV4-3,TRBJ1-2,-,-,TGCGCCAGCAGCCGCGACAAGGTGGGGGGAACATATGGCTACACCTTC,CASSRDKVGGTYGYTF
15,TRBV11-3,TRBJ2-5,-,-,TGTGCCAGCAGCTTAGGAGCAACGCTCCGGGAGACCCAGTACTTC,CASSLGATLRETQYF
14,TRBV29-1,TRBJ1-1,-,TRBD1,TGCAGCGTTGGCCAGACAGGGGGTAGCACTGAAGCTTTCTTT,CSVGQTGGSTEAFF
15,TRBV5-1,TRBJ1-6,-,-,TGCGCCAGCAGCCCGCAGGGGTTAGGGTTCTCACCCCTCCACTTT,CASSPQGLGFSPLHF
14,TRBV5-1,TRBJ2-3,-,-,TGCGCCAGCAGCGTGGGACTTCGCACAGATACGCAGTATTTT,CASSVGLRTDTQYF
16,TRBV19,TRBJ2-7,-,TRBD1,TGTGCCAGTAGTATGAGGACAGGGGCTATCAAGGGCGAGCAGTACTTC,CASSMRTGAIKGEQYF
15,TRBV5-6,TRBJ2-1,few,TRBD2,TGTGCCAGCAGCTTGGTCCAGCGGGGCTACAATGAGCAGTTCTTC,CASSLVQRGYNEQFF
13,TRBV4-3,TRBJ2-7,-,-,TGCGCCAGCAGCCAGACTCCTCATTACGAGCAGTACTTC,CASSQTPHYEQYF
13,TRBV7-9,TRBJ2-5,-,TRBD1,TGTTCCAGCAGCTTAGCTACAGGGGTGACCCAGTACTTC,CSSSLATGVTQYF
14,TRBV19,TRBJ2-7,-,-,TGTGCCAGTAGTATCGTTCCTCGGGGTTCCGAGCAGTACTTC,CASSIVPRGSEQYF
12,TRBV16,TRBJ1-5,-,-,TGTGCCAGCAGCCAATCTCTCCAGCCCCAGCATTTT,CASSQSLQPQHF
15,TRBV2,TRBJ2-5,-,TRBD2,TGTGCCAGCAGGCGGACTAGCGGGAGTCAAGGGACCCAGTACTTC,CASRRTSGSQGTQYF
15,TRBV6-1,TRBJ2-7,-,-,TGTGCCAGCAGTGACCTTAGCGGTCGACCCTACGAGCAGTACTTC,CASSDLSGRPYEQYF
16,TRBV14,TRBJ2-5,-,TRBD2,TGTGCCAGCAGCCAAGAGACTAGCGGGTACCAAGAGACCCAGTACTTC,CASSQETSGYQETQYF
15,TRBV11-2,TRBJ2-5,-,-,TGTGCCAGCAGTAACCTCCGGGAAAGTGGGGAGACCCAGTACTTC,CASSNLRESGETQYF
17,TRBV7-9,TRBJ2-1,few,TRBD2,TGTTCCAGCAGCTTAAAAAGCACTAGCGGGAGTGGGGATGAGCAGTTCTTC,CSSSLKSTSGSGDEQFF
14,TRBV7-2,TRBJ2-5,-,TRBD2,TGTGCCAGCAGCTCCGGACTAGCGGAAGAGACCCAGTACTTC,CASSSGLAEETQYF
18,TRBV4-1,TRBJ2-2,-,TRBD2,TGCGCCAGCAGCCAACCCCCTAGCGGGAGGGTGTACACCGGGGAGCTGTTTTTT,CASSQPPSGRVYTGELFF
15,TRBV7-3,TRBJ2-1,-,TRBD2,TGTGCCAGCAGCTTAGGCGGGGGGTCCTACAATGAGCAGTTCTTC,CASSLGGGSYNEQFF
15,TRBV4-3,TRBJ2-1,-,TRBD1,TGCGCCAGCAGCCTAGACGGACAGGGTTACAATGAGCAGTTCTTC,CASSLDGQGYNEQFF
21,TRBV7-8,TRBJ2-2,-,TRBD1,TGTGCCAGCAGACCCGGACAGGGTAGACGGACGGGGCTCTCGGACACCGGGGAGCTGTTTTTT,CASRPGQGRRTGLSDTGELFF
15,TRBV7-2,TRBJ2-3,-,-,TGTGCCAGCACCCCCCCTCGCGGGGGCACAGATACGCAGTATTTT,CASTPPRGGTDTQYF
14,TRBV5-4,TRBJ2-7,-,TRBD2,TGTGCCAGCAGCCCATATAGCGGGAGCCACGAGCAGTACTTC,CASSPYSGSHEQYF
15,TRBV27,TRBJ2-5,-,TRBD2,TGTGCCAGCAGCCAGGGGGGGACTAGCCTTGAGACCCAGTACTTC,CASSQGGTSLETQYF
13,TRBV5-5,TRBJ1-4,-,-,TGTGCCAGCAGCTTGGTCCAACAGGAAAAACTGTTTTTT,CASSLVQQEKLFF
13,TRBV7-2,TRBJ1-5,-,-,TGTGCCAGCAGCTTAGAAATCTATCAGCCCCAGCATTTT,CASSLEIYQPQHF